This T cell receptor beta chain comes out of a study of blood T cell repertoires in COVID-19. About the research overall: Sources were T cells, B-cell-depleted T cells, or PBMCs; the material itself was cDNA or gDNA.

Individuals aged about 18 to 90 years were recruited from roughly 22 US areas. This CDR3 comprises 14 residues. The germline V gene has CDR1 MGHRA and CDR2 YSYEKL. Trimming shortened V by 4 bases and J by 3 bases, and 9 bases separated the two germline ends. Assay used: immunoSEQ multiplex PCR; TCRdb lists only in-frame clones, some missing. The sample carries about 250,000 clones, 70% to 90% recorded once. The receptor was isolated from a woman aged 45-65 years with acute COVID-19. Sequencing was done on a sample of PBMCs or T cells enriched from blood (not recorded which). This chain uses TRBV4-1 with TRBJ1-4; D perhaps matches TRBD1 (6 bases). CDR3 bases: TGCGCCAGCAGCCTGACAGGACCTAATGAAAAACTGTTTTTT. The encoded protein is CASSLTGPNEKLFF.